This T cell receptor beta chain was sequenced for a study of cytotoxic CD8 clonotypes in ibrutinib-treated CLL (dated by TCRdb to the early 2020s). Some background on the complete study: The cohort had about a dozen relapsed/refractory and approximately 15 treatment-naive patients; approximately 17 were IGHV unmutated. Responses were partial in roughly 24 patients and complete in 2; after median around 66 months follow-up, some 15 stayed in remission and around 12 progressed. The response samples were drawn at a median of 12 months into treatment, with a range of about 6 to 36 months. Samples averaged roughly 260,000 productive templates and 94,082 productive rearrangements. Longitudinal samples were available for about 30% of the roughly 86 trial participants. Cryopreserved peripheral blood mononuclear cells were collected at three points: before therapy, at response, and at either sustained remission or disease progression. General study outcomes and caveats: Public clonotypes were rare and either shrank or stayed stable during treatment, and the rise in clonality at ibrutinib response reflected expansion of private clonotypes. Baseline clonality was found to be higher than that of age-matched healthy donors and was strongly correlated with circulating CD8+ T-cell counts. Sampling times were not matched between patients in sustained remission and patients whose disease was progressing, and lymph node repertoires were not examined. Clonality increased at ibrutinib response, stayed stable in sustained remission, and fell back toward baseline at progression.

V and J are truncated by 6 bases and 1 base respectively, leaving an intervening sequence of 16 bases. The CDR3 runs 15 residues from the cysteine to the phenylalanine. Just the 45-base CDR3 DNA is kept, in frame starting at base 1. CDR1 and CDR2, per the germline V gene, are SGHRS and YFSETQ. Approximately 2 micrograms of genomic DNA were extracted from cryopreserved PBMCs for TCR beta library preparation. Longitudinal blood samples from CLL patients receiving ibrutinib monotherapy were subjected to high-throughput TCR beta sequencing. The patients took part in an open-label, single-center phase 2 trial of ibrutinib monotherapy. On a MiSeq, deep resolution sequencing aimed for a depth between 1 in 1 million and 1 in 200,000 T cells, with each clonotype covered 10x on average. The immunoSEQ hsTCRB Kit was used to generate the TCR beta libraries. Concerning the study's data processing: Data were analyzed with ImmunoSEQ Data Assistant and ImmunoSEQ Analyzer, with V, D and J genes assigned per IMGT definitions. Clonality was computed as one minus normalized Shannon entropy of productive rearrangement frequencies, ranging from 0 to 1. Only overrepresented clonotypes making up at least 0.05% of each patient's repertoire were included in the public clonotype analysis. Repertoires from thirteen age-matched healthy donors in immuneACCESS were used as clonality controls. This is the immuneACCESS table as TCRdb keeps it, with only in-frame sequences that have V and J called. A part of the clones is gone; compared with another copy, unresolved V genes explain less than half, and the rest is unexplained. V, J and clone size are those of that table, while D and trimming were read from the DNA. The sample has more than 300,000 clones on record, roughly 80% of them singletons. The ten largest clones represent 6.5% to 8% of the sample.

A remark on this clone: Its cognate antigen has yet to be identified. No base quality values were provided; no much bigger clone lies one nucleotide off.

The receptor chain draws on TRBV5-1 and TRBJ1-2; the D gene is unclear. The sample consisted of PBMCs, taken before ibrutinib treatment. This TCR was recovered from a human donor with chronic lymphocytic leukemia. The DNA sequence follows: TGCGCCAGCACTTCGGACCCAATTAATAACTATGGCTACACCTTC. Translated, this gives CASTSDPINNYGYTF.